This T cell receptor (beta chain) was observed in a study of T cell changes during pregnancy in multiple sclerosis. Here immunoSEQ multiplex PCR was the method, and the copy in TCRdb shows in-frame clones only, minus some. The sample has over 30,000 clones; under 95% are singletons. V lost 2 bases and J 0 bases, leaving 13 bases between the germline ends. The CDR3 spans 17 residues. The germline V gene encodes CDR1 LGHNA and CDR2 YSLEER. The sample consisted of CD4+ T cells from peripheral blood mononuclear cells, taken in the second trimester of pregnancy. This sequence originates from a female donor in good health, enrolled as a control in a pregnancy study. The chain joins TRBV4-3 to TRBJ2-2; unclear D gene. The CDR3 loop reads CASSQWATAANTGELFF. Here the CDR3 DNA reads TGCGCCAGCAGCCAATGGGCCACAGCCGCGAACACCGGGGAGCTGTTTTTT.